Below are 32 T cell receptor beta chains sequenced from a single sample in a study of T cell responses to AZD1222 COVID-19 vaccine. Repertoires were generated with immunoSEQ multiplex PCR, while TCRdb's copy carries only in-frame clones and drops some. Of around 64,000 clones in the sample, roughly 80% are singletons; the top ten hold about 6.5%. The specimen was peripheral blood, collected 28 days after the second AZD1222 dose. All receptors derive from an adult who received the AZD1222 COVID-19 vaccine.

V and J are TRBV7-8 and TRBJ1-4; D gene uncertain. There are 14 residues in the CDR3. Germline-derived CDR1 and CDR2 are SGHVS and FQNEAQ. V shed 1 base and J shed 6 bases, with 9 bases lying between them. CDR3 DNA sequence: TGTGCCAGCAGCTTAGGGGCAGCTGATGAAAAACTGTTTTTT. This codes for CASSLGAADEKLFF.

The V call is TRBV4-3, the J call TRBJ2-7; TRBD2 aligns across 11 bases. This CDR3 contains 15 residues. Germline V gene sequence: CDR1 LGHNA, CDR2 YSLEER. J was trimmed by 4 bases and V by 1 base; bases with no gene match: 3. In DNA, the CDR3 is TGCGCCAGCAGCCAAGGCGGGACTAGCGGTTACGAGCAGTACTTC. Translated, it gives CASSQGGTSGYEQYF.

The chain uses TRBV2 and TRBJ2-3; D is ambiguous. Germline assignment: CDR1 SNHLY and CDR2 FYNNEI. CDR3 length: 14 amino acids. Trimming took off 5 bases at V and 1 base at J, with 10 bases between the two ends. The CDR3 is CASSPGFGTDTQYF. In DNA form, the CDR3 reads TGTGCCAGCAGTCCCGGGTTTGGCACAGATACGCAGTATTTT.

The chain is built from TRBV6-5 and TRBJ2-4; D possibly uses TRBD1 or TRBD2 (7 bases each). The CDR3 length is 15 residues. CDR1 is MNHEY, CDR2 SVGAGI, per germline. The V end lost 4 bases, the J end lost 0 bases, and 10 bases lay between the germline ends. This chain's CDR3 is CASSSRGGAKNIQYF. CDR3 in DNA: TGTGCCAGCAGTTCCAGGGGGGGAGCCAAAAACATTCAGTACTTC.

The genes are TRBV7-2 and TRBJ2-5, with D tentatively TRBD2 (6 bases). Germline lookup yields CDR1 SGHTA and CDR2 FQGNSA. The CDR3 loop spans 14 amino acids. V was trimmed by 5 bases and J by 4 bases, leaving 14 bases between them. CDR3 residues: CASSTIRGRETQYF. Written as DNA, the CDR3 is TGTGCCAGCAGCACAATCCGGGGGAGAGAGACCCAGTACTTC.

The chain is built from TRBV7-9 and TRBJ2-3, with TRBD2 identical over 13 bases. Looked up from germline, CDR1 is SEHNR and CDR2 is FQNEAQ (reference sequence). The CDR3 is made up of 18 amino acids. The ends lost 2 bases at V and 5 bases at J; junction bases unmatched: 10. CDR3 nucleotide sequence: TGTGCCAGCAGCTTACCACGAAGACTAGCGGGGGGCCGAGATACGCAGTATTTT. Translated, it gives CASSLPRRLAGGRDTQYF.

V usage is TRBV24-1 and J usage is TRBJ2-3; D tentatively reads TRBD1 or TRBD2 (6 bases each). V lost 7 bases and J 5 bases, leaving 9 bases between the germline ends. The CDR3 is 12 amino acids. Germline V lookup: CDR1 KGHDR, CDR2 SFDVKD. The CDR3 loop is CATRRGEDTQYF. The CDR3 DNA reads as TGTGCCACCAGGAGGGGGGAAGATACGCAGTATTTT.

V usage is TRBV6-6 and J usage is TRBJ1-5; D is perhaps TRBD1 (6 bases). This CDR3 is built from 15 residues. V lost 2 bases and J 4 bases, leaving 12 bases between the germline ends. The germline V gene has CDR1 MNHNY and CDR2 SVGAGI (reference sequence). The CDR3 bases are TGTGCCAGCAGTTACCCCCAGGGGCGGAATCAGCCCCAGCATTTT. Encoded protein: CASSYPQGRNQPQHF.

The gene calls are TRBV28 and TRBJ1-2; 8 bases agree with TRBD1. The CDR3 is 15 amino acids. Germline V gene sequence: CDR1 MDHEN, CDR2 SYDVKM. Trimming removed 5 bases from V and 5 bases from J; junction bases left unmatched: 10. The CDR3 region is CASSAPPQGAYGYTF. In DNA, the CDR3 is TGTGCCAGCAGTGCTCCCCCCCAGGGGGCGTATGGCTACACCTTC.

The chain combines TRBV7-2 with TRBJ1-6; no definite D call. Trimming shortened V by 1 base and J by 7 bases, and 11 bases separated the two germline ends. Germline CDR1 and CDR2: SGHTA and FQGNSA. This CDR3 has 15 amino acids. CDR3 bases: TGTGCCAGCAGCTTAGGTGCAGTACAGAATTCACCCCTCCACTTT. This codes for CASSLGAVQNSPLHF. The full variable domain, with the rest looked up from reference TRBV7-2 and TRBJ1-6, is GAGVSQSPSNKVTEKGKDVELRCDPISGHTALYWYRQSLGQGLEFLIYFQGNSAPDKSGLPSDRFSAERTGGSVSTLTIQRTQQEDSAVYLCASSLGAVQNSPLHFGNGTRLTVT.

The V gene is TRBV6-1, the J gene TRBJ1-3; no reliable D call. This CDR3 is built from 17 residues. Trimming removed 0 bases from V and 1 base from J, with 13 bases in between. The germline V gene has CDR1 MNHNS and CDR2 SASEGT. CDR3 sequence (DNA): TGTGCCAGCAGTGAAGCCTTGGTCTCATTGTCTGGAAACACCATATATTTT. It specifies CASSEALVSLSGNTIYF.

V usage is TRBV6-5 and J usage is TRBJ2-3; no clear D gene. CDR3 length: 11 residues. Germline CDR1 is MNHEY and CDR2 is SVGAGI. Trimming stripped 5 bases from V and 6 bases from J, with 6 bases between. CDR3 sequence reads: CASSTEDTQYF. The CDR3 nucleotides are TGTGCCAGCAGTACCGAGGATACGCAGTATTTT.

The J gene is TRBJ2-5, the V gene TRBV6-4; the match to TRBD2 covers 13 bases. From germline, CDR1 is MRHNA and CDR2 SNTAGT. V lost 4 bases, J lost 9 bases, and 8 bases stayed unmatched. The CDR3 length is 15 residues. Here the CDR3 reads CASSVGTSGDEAQYF. Here the CDR3 DNA reads TGTGCCAGCAGTGTTGGGACTAGCGGGGACGAGGCCCAGTACTTC.

This clone occurred a few times. The J gene is TRBJ1-5, the V gene TRBV11-2, with 8 bases fitting TRBD1. CDR3 length: 17 amino acids. Germline V gene data show CDR1 as SGHAT and CDR2 as FQNNGV. V was clipped by 2 bases and J by 2 bases; unmatched bases: 8. CDR3 sequence reads: CASSLSAGGAGNQPQHF. The DNA for the CDR3 is TGTGCCAGCAGCTTAAGTGCAGGGGGCGCGGGCAATCAGCCCCAGCATTTT.

The chain couples TRBV29-1 to TRBJ2-7; D is perhaps TRBD1 (5 bases). The CDR3 totals 13 residues. CDR1 and CDR2 from the germline V gene are SQVTM and ANQGSEA. Trimming left V 4 bases short and J 2 bases short, with 12 bases between. The CDR3 protein is CSVATGQPYEQYF. DNA of the CDR3: TGCAGCGTTGCAACAGGCCAACCCTACGAGCAGTACTTC.

This clone was seen a handful of times. CDR3 region: CASSTTGGNTEAFF. The DNA for the CDR3 is TGTGCCAGCTCAACAACAGGGGGGAACACTGAAGCTTTCTTT. The chain joins TRBV18 to TRBJ1-1; 8 nucleotides align to TRBD1. The CDR3 spans 14 residues. V trimming: 5 bases; J trimming: 1 base; junction bases outside the gene matches: 3. CDR1 KGHSH and CDR2 LQKENI come from the germline V gene.

This chain links TRBV14 with TRBJ2-2; no clear D gene. The V gene's germline CDR1 is SGHDN and CDR2 FVKESK. V gave up 4 bases and J gave up 6 bases, with 15 bases separating them. This CDR3 is 15 amino acids long. This CDR3 reads CASSLKYGGAGELFF. The CDR3, as DNA: TGTGCCAGCAGCCTTAAATACGGTGGGGCCGGGGAGCTGTTTTTT.

The rearrangement links TRBV4-2 to TRBJ1-3; 7 positions agree with TRBD1. CDR1 and CDR2 (germline): LGHNA, YNFKEQ. CDR3 size: 16 residues. Trimming at V came to 2 bases and at J to 0 bases, leaving 4 bases not matched to a gene. The CDR3 spells CASSQRDSGSGNTIYF. CDR3 nucleotides: TGTGCCAGCAGCCAACGGGACAGCGGCTCTGGAAACACCATATATTTT.

The chain uses TRBV27 and TRBJ2-7; TRBD1 matches at 8 bases. The germline V gene encodes CDR1 MNHEY and CDR2 SMNVEV (reference sequence). With V trimmed by 5 bases and J by 5 bases, 8 bases remained unmatched. The CDR3 has 14 residues. Written as DNA, the CDR3 is TGTGCCAGCAGTGTGGACAGGGTGAGGAACGAGCAGTACTTC. Its protein is CASSVDRVRNEQYF.

The chain recombines TRBV27 with TRBJ1-2; possible D gene TRBD1, 5 bases. V lost 0 bases, J lost 2 bases, and 7 bases lay in between. This CDR3 spans 14 amino acids. Germline V gives CDR1 MNHEY, CDR2 SMNVEV (reference sequence). The CDR3 is CASSLSPGNYGYTF. CDR3 bases: TGTGCCAGCAGTTTATCCCCAGGGAACTATGGCTACACCTTC.

This clone was picked up a small number of times. V gene TRBV19 combines with J gene TRBJ2-1; D possibly corresponds to TRBD2 (5 bases). Germline values: CDR1 LNHDA, CDR2 SQIVND (reference sequence). The CDR3 length is 13 residues. Trimming stripped 6 bases from V and 1 base from J, with 7 bases between. This CDR3 reads CASSGVSYNEQFF. The CDR3 nucleotides are TGTGCCAGTAGCGGGGTTTCCTACAATGAGCAGTTCTTC.

V gene TRBV3-1 (or the pseudogene TRBV3-2) combines with J gene TRBJ1-3, with D possibly matching TRBD1 (5 bases). The CDR3 is 15 amino acids. V was shortened by 7 bases and J by 0 bases, with 13 bases between the two germline ends. Germline-derived CDR1 and CDR2 are LGHDT and YNNKEL (reference sequence). CDR3 residues: CASTRDGTSGNTIYF. The CDR3 DNA follows: TGTGCCAGCACCCGGGACGGCACCTCTGGAAACACCATATATTTT.

The gene calls are TRBV30 and TRBJ2-7; D is perhaps TRBD1 (5 bases). Germline V gives CDR1 GTSNPN, CDR2 SVGIG (reference sequence). Trimming removed 3 bases from V and 3 bases from J, with 12 bases in between. The CDR3 sequence is 13 residues long. The CDR3: CAWSPGADYEQYF. Written as DNA, the CDR3 is TGTGCCTGGAGCCCTGGGGCAGACTACGAGCAGTACTTC.

The gene calls are TRBV20-1 and TRBJ1-6; D not certain. This CDR3 has 14 residues. CDR1 is DFQATT, CDR2 SNEGSKA, per germline (reference sequence). V was shortened by 3 bases and J by 8 bases, with 14 bases between the two germline ends. The CDR3 sequence: CSASGSGDYSPLHF. CDR3 DNA sequence: TGCAGTGCTAGTGGGTCTGGGGATTATTCACCCCTCCACTTT.

This chain links TRBV4-3 with TRBJ1-6; D remains ambiguous. Trimming removed 0 bases at V and 8 bases at J, with 8 bases between. The CDR3 is 14 residues long. Germline CDR1 reads LGHNA; CDR2 reads YSLEER. The CDR3 sequence: CASSQDTWDSPLHF. The CDR3 DNA follows: TGCGCCAGCAGCCAAGATACTTGGGATTCACCCCTCCACTTT.

The genes are TRBV3-1 (or the pseudogene TRBV3-2) and TRBJ1-2, with 9 bases aligning to TRBD1. Per germline, CDR1 LGHDT and CDR2 YNNKEL (reference sequence). V trimming: 0 bases; J trimming: 3 bases; junction bases outside the gene matches: 5. There are 16 residues in the CDR3. The CDR3 loop reads CASSQEGTGFHYGYTF. CDR3 nucleotides: TGTGCCAGCAGCCAAGAAGGGACAGGGTTCCACTATGGCTACACCTTC.

The CDR3 region has the DNA TGTGCCAGCTCACTCGGGACTAGCAATGAGCAGTTCTTC. It specifies CASSLGTSNEQFF. The chain joins TRBV18 to TRBJ2-1; 8 bases agree with TRBD2. The trim removed 4 bases at V and 6 bases at J, leaving 2 bases unmatched. CDR3 length: 13 residues. Per the germline V gene, CDR1 is KGHSH and CDR2 is LQKENI.

This chain uses TRBV28 with TRBJ2-3; D possibly corresponds to TRBD2 (7 bases). Trimming took off 6 bases at V and 3 bases at J, with 13 bases between the two ends. The CDR3 is 14 amino acids. CDR1 is MDHEN, CDR2 SYDVKM, per germline. As DNA, the CDR3 is TGTGCCAGCAGCCGGGGGGCGATTACAGATACGCAGTATTTT. This translates into CASSRGAITDTQYF.

The chain carries TRBV5-6 and TRBJ2-5; D perhaps matches TRBD1 (5 bases). V lost 2 bases to trimming and J lost 2 bases, with 10 bases between them. Germline CDR1 is SGHDT and CDR2 is YYEEEE. The CDR3 sequence is 14 residues long. The CDR3 sequence: CASSLPTAQETQYF. CDR3 bases: TGTGCCAGCAGCTTACCGACAGCGCAAGAGACCCAGTACTTC.

The CDR3 protein is CASSKSYTGELFF. The CDR3 nucleotides read TGTGCCAGCAGCAAGTCCTACACCGGGGAGCTGTTTTTT. This chain uses TRBV5-4 with TRBJ2-2; D unclear. V was clipped by 4 bases and J by 3 bases, with 7 bases between them. The CDR3 sequence is 13 residues long. Per the germline V gene, CDR1 is SGHNT and CDR2 is YYREEE (reference sequence).

The chain recombines TRBV5-6 with TRBJ1-1, with TRBD1 as a possible D gene (5 bases). The germline CDR1 and CDR2 sequences are SGHDT and YYEEEE. This CDR3 contains 17 residues. V was shortened by 0 bases and J by 4 bases, with 19 bases between the two germline ends. CDR3 in DNA: TGTGCCAGCAGCTTGGCCAGACCCGGGGGATGGGGCACTGAAGCTTTCTTT. Its protein is CASSLARPGGWGTEAFF.

This chain links TRBV19 with TRBJ1-2; 8 nucleotides agree with TRBD1. Germline V lookup: CDR1 LNHDA, CDR2 SQIVND (reference sequence). Germline trimming cut 5 bases from V and 1 base from J; bases unmatched to any gene: 6. This CDR3 region has 15 residues. CDR3 bases: TGTGCCAGTAGTTCCGGACAGGGTGTTAACTATGGCTACACCTTC. It specifies CASSSGQGVNYGYTF.